The clone carrying this TCR beta chain was counted only a few times. Source study methods: Amplification with reference gene primers provided the estimates of nucleated cell counts. The method was immunoSEQ multiplex PCR; TCRdb's version includes in-frame clones alone and lacks a portion of them. The DNA was the basis for D and trimming; V, J and clone size are from that table. Of 100,000 to 150,000 clones in the sample, around 74% were seen once. The entry originates in a study of blood T cell repertoires in COVID-19. The V end was cut by 0 bases, the J end by 0 bases, with 12 bases between. Germline CDR1 reads LGHNA; CDR2 reads YSLEER. CDR3 length: 16 amino acids.

This rearrangement joins TRBV4-3 to TRBJ2-7; D is ambiguous. Source material: peripheral blood. The clonotype was recovered from an elderly man with COVID-19, enrolled during active disease. CDR3 bases: TGCGCCAGCAGCCAAGATATCGGGTACCTCTCCTACGAGCAGTACTTC. Translated: CASSQDIGYLSYEQYF.